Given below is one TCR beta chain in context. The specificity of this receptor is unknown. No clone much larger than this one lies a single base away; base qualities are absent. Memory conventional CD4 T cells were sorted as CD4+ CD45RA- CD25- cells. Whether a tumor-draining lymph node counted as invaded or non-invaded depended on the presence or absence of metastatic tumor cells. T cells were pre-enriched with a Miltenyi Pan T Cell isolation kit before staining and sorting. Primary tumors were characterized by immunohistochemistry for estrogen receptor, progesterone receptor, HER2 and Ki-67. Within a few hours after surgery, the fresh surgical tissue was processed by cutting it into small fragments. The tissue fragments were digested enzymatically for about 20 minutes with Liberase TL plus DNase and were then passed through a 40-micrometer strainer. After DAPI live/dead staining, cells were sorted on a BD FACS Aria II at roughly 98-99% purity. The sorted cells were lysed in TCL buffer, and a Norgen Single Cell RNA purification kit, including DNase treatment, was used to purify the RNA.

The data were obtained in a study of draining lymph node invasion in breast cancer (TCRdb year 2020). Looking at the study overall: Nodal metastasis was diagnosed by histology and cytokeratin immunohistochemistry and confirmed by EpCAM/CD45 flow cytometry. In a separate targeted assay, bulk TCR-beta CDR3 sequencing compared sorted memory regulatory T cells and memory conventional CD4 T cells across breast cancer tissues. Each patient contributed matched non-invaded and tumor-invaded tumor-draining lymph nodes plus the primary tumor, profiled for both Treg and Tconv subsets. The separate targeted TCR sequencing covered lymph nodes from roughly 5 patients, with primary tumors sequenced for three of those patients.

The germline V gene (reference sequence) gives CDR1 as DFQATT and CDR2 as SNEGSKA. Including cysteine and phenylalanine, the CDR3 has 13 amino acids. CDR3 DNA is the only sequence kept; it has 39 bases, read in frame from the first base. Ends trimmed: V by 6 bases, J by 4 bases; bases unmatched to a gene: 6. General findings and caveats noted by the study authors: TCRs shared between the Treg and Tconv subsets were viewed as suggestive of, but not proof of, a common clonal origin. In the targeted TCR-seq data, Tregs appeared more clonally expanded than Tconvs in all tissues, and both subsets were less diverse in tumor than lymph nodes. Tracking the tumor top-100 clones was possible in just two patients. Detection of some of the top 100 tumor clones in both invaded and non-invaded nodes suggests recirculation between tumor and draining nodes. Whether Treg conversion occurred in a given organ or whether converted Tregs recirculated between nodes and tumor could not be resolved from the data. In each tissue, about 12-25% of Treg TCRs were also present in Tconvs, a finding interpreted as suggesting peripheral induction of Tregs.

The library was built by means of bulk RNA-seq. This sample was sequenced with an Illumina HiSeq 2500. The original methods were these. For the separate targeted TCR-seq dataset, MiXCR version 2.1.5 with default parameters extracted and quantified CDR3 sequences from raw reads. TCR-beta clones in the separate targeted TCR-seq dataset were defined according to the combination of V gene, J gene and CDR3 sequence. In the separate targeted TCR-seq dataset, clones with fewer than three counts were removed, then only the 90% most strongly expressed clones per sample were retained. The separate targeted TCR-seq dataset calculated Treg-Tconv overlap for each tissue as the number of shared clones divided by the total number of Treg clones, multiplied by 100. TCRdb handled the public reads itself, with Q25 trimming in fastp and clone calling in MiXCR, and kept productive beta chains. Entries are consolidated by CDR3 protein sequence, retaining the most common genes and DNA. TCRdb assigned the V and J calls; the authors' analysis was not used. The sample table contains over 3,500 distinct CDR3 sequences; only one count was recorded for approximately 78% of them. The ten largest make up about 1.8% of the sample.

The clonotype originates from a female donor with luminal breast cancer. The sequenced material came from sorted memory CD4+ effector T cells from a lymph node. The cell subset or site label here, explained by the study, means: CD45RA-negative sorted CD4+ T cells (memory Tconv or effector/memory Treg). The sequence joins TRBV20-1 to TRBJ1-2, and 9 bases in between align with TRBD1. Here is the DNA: TGCAGTGCAACACAGGGGGCTGGCTATGGCTACACCTTC. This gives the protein CSATQGAGYGYTF.